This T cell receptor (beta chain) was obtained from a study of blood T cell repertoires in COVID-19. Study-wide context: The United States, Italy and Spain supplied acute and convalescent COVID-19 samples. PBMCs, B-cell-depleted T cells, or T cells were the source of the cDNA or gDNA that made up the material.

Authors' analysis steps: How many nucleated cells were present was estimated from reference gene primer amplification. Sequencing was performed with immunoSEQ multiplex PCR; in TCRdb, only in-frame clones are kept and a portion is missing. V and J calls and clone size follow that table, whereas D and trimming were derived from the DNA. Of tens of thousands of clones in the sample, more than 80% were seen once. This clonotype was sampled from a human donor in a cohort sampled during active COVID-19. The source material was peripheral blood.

DNA for the CDR3: TGTGCCAGCAGTGTGGGCAGGGGCAATTCTTACGAGCAGTACTTC. Its protein is CASSVGRGNSYEQYF. The rearrangement joins TRBV2 to TRBJ2-7; a possible D gene is TRBD1 (6 bases). The germline V gene has CDR1 SNHLY and CDR2 FYNNEI. The CDR3 totals 15 residues. The V gene lost 4 bases and the J gene lost 4 bases, with 17 bases spanning the gap.